In this sample, the clone carrying this T cell receptor (beta chain) turned up a few times. Its antigen is currently unknown. This sample is drawn from a study of identical twins. One entry per CDR3 protein results from TCRdb running MiXCR on the 5' RACE reads. In the table there are 200,000 to 250,000 distinct CDR3 sequences, 7.5% of which are singletons. The CDR3 is 12 amino acids. Germline CDR1 and CDR2: SQVTM and ANQGSEA. V shed 7 bases, J shed 1 base, and the junction held 1 base outside the gene matches. Study observations and caveats: An excess of low generation probability was shown by twin-shared out-of-frame alpha sequences. Beta out-of-frame sequences showed weaker excess twin sharing. Abundant cord blood beta clonotypes carried fewer insertions; memory repertoires showed none.

These data were likewise used in another study, on yellow fever vaccine responses in identical twins.

The sequence was collected from a woman aged 18 to 35 in good health. The chain carries TRBV29-1 and TRBJ1-1, with TRBD1 matching over 9 bases. Sequencing input: CD8+ T cells sorted from blood. The CDR3 sequence is CSGDRANTEAFF. In DNA form, the CDR3 reads TGCAGCGGGGACAGGGCGAACACTGAAGCTTTCTTT. The entire variable domain, with the rest obtained from reference TRBV29-1 and TRBJ1-1, is as follows: SAVISQKPSRDICQRGTSLTIQCQVDSQVTMMFWYRQQPGQSLTLIATANQGSEATYESGFVIDKFPISRPNLTFSTLTVSNMSPEDSSIYLCSGDRANTEAFFGQGTRLTVV.